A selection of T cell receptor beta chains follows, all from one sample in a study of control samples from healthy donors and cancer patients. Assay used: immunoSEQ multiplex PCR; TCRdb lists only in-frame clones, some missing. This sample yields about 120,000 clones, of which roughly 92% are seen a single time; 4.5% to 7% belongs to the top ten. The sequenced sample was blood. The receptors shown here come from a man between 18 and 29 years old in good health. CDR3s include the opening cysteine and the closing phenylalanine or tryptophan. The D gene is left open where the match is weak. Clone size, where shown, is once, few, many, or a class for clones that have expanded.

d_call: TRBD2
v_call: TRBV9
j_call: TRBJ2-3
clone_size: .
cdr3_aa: CASSVGAGTSTDTQYF
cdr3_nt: TGTGCCAGCAGCGTAGGGGCGGGGACTAGTACAGATACGCAGTATTTT

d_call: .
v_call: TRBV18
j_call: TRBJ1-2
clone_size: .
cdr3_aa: CASSPGDGPNYGYTF
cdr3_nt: TGTGCCAGCTCACCGGGGGACGGACCTAACTATGGCTACACCTTC

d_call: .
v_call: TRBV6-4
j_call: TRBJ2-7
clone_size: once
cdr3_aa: CASSDSFYWGLEQYF
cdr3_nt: TGTGCCAGCAGTGACAGCTTTTATTGGGGGCTCGAGCAGTACTTC

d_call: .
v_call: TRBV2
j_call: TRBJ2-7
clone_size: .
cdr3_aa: CASRAQAYEQYF
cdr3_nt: TGTGCCAGCAGGGCCCAGGCCTACGAGCAGTACTTC

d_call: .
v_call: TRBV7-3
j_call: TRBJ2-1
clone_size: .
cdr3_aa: CASSLLLRGHNEQFF
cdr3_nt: TGTGCCAGCAGCTTACTTTTGCGAGGTCACAATGAGCAGTTCTTC

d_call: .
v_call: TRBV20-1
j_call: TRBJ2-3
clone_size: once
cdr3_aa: CSASWLRVGTDTQYF
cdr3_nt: TGCAGTGCTAGTTGGTTGAGGGTTGGCACAGATACGCAGTATTTT

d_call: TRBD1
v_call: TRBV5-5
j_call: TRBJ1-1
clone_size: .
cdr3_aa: CASSNTGTGDTAFF
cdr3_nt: TGTGCCAGCAGCAACACCGGGACAGGGGATACGGCTTTCTTT

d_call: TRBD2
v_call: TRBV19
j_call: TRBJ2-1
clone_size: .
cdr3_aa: CASTLKRGVYNEQFF
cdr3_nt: TGTGCCAGTACCTTGAAGCGGGGGGTCTACAATGAGCAGTTCTTC

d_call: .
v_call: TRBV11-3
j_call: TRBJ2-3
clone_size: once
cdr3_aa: CASSPAGDTQYF
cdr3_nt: TGTGCCAGCAGTCCGGCCGGGGATACGCAGTATTTT

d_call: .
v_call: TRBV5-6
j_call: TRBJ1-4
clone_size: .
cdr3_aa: CASNSEGEKLFF
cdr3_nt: TGTGCCAGCAACTCTGAGGGGGAAAAACTGTTTTTT

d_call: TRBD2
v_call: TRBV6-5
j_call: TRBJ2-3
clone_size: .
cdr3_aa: CASSSNGLATNTQYF
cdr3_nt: TGTGCCAGCAGTTCCAACGGACTAGCGACGAATACGCAGTATTTT

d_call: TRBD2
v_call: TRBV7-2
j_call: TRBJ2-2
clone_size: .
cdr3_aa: CASSWGLAANTGELFF
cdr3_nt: TGTGCCAGCAGCTGGGGACTAGCGGCGAACACCGGGGAGCTGTTTTTT

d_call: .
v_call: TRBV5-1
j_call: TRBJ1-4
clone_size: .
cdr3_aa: CASSSLGGEKLFF
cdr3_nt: TGCGCCAGCAGCTCTTTGGGGGGAGAAAAACTGTTTTTT

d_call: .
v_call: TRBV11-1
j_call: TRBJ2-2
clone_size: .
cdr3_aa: CASSYGRTVHTGELFF
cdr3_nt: TGTGCCAGCAGCTATGGGAGGACGGTTCACACCGGGGAGCTGTTTTTT

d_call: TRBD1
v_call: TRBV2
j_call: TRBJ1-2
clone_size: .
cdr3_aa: CASADRGLRGYTF
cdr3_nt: TGTGCCAGTGCGGACAGGGGACTGAGGGGCTACACCTTC

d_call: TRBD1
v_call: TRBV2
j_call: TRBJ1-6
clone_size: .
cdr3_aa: CASKSRTGDSGFLHF
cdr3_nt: TGTGCCAGCAAATCCCGGACAGGGGATTCCGGGTTCCTCCACTTT

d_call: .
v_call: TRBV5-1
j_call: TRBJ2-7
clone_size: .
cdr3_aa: CASFGPNYEQYF
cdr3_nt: TGCGCCAGCTTCGGACCTAACTACGAGCAGTACTTC

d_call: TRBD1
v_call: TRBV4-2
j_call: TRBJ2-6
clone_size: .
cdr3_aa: CASSQTGGAGANVLTF
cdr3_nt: TGTGCCAGCAGCCAAACAGGGGGCGCTGGGGCCAACGTCCTGACTTTC

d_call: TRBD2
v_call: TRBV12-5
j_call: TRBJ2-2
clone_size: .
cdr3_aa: CASGSGLAGGGNTGELFF
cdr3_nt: TGTGCTAGTGGCTCGGGACTAGCGGGGGGCGGGAACACCGGGGAGCTGTTTTTT

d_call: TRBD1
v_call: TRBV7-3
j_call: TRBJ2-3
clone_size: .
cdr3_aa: CASSSGQSTDTQYF
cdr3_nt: TGTGCCAGCAGCTCGGGACAGAGCACAGATACGCAGTATTTT

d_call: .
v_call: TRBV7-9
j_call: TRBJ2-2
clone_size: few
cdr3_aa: CASSPGHQNTGELFF
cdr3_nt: TGTGCCAGCAGCCCGGGACACCAGAACACCGGGGAGCTGTTTTTT

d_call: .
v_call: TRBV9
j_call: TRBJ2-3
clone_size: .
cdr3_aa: CASSVGGLVTDTQYF
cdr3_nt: TGTGCCAGCAGCGTAGGGGGGCTCGTCACAGATACGCAGTATTTT

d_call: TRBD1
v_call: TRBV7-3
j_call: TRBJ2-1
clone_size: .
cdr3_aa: CASSFGRGNEQFF
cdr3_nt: TGTGCCAGCAGCTTCGGCAGGGGGAATGAGCAGTTCTTC